This T cell receptor (beta chain) originates from a study of CD8 T cells in ankylosing spondylitis. A quantitative 5'-RACE method, one with molecular barcodes, was used to make TCR beta libraries. TCRdb re-called the 5' RACE reads with MiXCR, one entry per CDR3 protein. This sample carries around 220,000 distinct CDR3 sequences, over 9.5% of them seen once, and the ten largest clones take about 20%. CDR3 size: 16 residues. The germline V gene encodes CDR1 LGHDT and CDR2 YNNKEL (reference sequence). V dropped 3 bases and J dropped 1; count of bases not matched to a gene: 4. This clonotype appeared a few times. What it binds is unknown. Study-level results: Seemingly distinctive of ankylosing spondylitis blood was a TCR beta motif formed by eight highly homologous variants. As for the disease-linked clones, they showed a CD8+ phenotype and occurred at relatively low frequencies in peripheral blood. Past studies reported some motif variants in reactive arthritis synovial fluid and blood.

This sequence joins TRBV3-1 and TRBJ2-3, with 10 bases matching TRBD2. The sample taken for sequencing was blood, either unsorted or a sorted T cell fraction (not recorded which). The receptor's source is a male donor with ankylosing spondylitis or in good health (not recorded which). The CDR3 region has the DNA TGTGCCAGCAGCCAGCAAACTAGCGGGGGCACAGATACGCAGTATTTT. Translating it yields CASSQQTSGGTDTQYF.